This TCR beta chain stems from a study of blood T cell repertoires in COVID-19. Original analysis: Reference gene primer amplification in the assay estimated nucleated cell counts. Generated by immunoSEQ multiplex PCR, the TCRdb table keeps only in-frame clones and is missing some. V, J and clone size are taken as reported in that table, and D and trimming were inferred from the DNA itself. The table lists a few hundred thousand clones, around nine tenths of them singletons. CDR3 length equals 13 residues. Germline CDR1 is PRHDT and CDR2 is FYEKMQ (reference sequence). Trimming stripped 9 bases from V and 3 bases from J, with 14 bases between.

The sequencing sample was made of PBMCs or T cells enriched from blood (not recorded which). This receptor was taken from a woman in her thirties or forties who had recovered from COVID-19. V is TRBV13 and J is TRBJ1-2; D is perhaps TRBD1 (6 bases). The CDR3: CASSIGGDYGYTF. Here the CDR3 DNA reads TGTGCCAGTTCGATAGGGGGGGACTATGGCTACACCTTC.